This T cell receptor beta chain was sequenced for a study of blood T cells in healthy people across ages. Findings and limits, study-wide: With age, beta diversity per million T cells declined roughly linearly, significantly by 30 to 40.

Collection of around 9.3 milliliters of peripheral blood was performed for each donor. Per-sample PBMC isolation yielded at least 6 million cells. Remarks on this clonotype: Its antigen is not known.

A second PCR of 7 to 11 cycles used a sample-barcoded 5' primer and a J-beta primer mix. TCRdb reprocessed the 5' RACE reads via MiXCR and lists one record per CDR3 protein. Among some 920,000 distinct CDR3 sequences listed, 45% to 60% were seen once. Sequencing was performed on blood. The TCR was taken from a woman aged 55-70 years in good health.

The CDR3 is CASSQDPRGAYGYTF. In nucleotides, the CDR3 is TGTGCCAGCAGCCAAGATCCACGGGGGGCCTATGGCTACACCTTC. The chain has TRBV4-2 and TRBJ1-2; perhaps TRBD1 as D (6 bases). There are 15 residues in the CDR3. CDR1 is LGHNA and CDR2 is YNFKEQ in the germline V gene. Trimming stripped 0 bases from V and 4 bases from J, with 12 bases between.